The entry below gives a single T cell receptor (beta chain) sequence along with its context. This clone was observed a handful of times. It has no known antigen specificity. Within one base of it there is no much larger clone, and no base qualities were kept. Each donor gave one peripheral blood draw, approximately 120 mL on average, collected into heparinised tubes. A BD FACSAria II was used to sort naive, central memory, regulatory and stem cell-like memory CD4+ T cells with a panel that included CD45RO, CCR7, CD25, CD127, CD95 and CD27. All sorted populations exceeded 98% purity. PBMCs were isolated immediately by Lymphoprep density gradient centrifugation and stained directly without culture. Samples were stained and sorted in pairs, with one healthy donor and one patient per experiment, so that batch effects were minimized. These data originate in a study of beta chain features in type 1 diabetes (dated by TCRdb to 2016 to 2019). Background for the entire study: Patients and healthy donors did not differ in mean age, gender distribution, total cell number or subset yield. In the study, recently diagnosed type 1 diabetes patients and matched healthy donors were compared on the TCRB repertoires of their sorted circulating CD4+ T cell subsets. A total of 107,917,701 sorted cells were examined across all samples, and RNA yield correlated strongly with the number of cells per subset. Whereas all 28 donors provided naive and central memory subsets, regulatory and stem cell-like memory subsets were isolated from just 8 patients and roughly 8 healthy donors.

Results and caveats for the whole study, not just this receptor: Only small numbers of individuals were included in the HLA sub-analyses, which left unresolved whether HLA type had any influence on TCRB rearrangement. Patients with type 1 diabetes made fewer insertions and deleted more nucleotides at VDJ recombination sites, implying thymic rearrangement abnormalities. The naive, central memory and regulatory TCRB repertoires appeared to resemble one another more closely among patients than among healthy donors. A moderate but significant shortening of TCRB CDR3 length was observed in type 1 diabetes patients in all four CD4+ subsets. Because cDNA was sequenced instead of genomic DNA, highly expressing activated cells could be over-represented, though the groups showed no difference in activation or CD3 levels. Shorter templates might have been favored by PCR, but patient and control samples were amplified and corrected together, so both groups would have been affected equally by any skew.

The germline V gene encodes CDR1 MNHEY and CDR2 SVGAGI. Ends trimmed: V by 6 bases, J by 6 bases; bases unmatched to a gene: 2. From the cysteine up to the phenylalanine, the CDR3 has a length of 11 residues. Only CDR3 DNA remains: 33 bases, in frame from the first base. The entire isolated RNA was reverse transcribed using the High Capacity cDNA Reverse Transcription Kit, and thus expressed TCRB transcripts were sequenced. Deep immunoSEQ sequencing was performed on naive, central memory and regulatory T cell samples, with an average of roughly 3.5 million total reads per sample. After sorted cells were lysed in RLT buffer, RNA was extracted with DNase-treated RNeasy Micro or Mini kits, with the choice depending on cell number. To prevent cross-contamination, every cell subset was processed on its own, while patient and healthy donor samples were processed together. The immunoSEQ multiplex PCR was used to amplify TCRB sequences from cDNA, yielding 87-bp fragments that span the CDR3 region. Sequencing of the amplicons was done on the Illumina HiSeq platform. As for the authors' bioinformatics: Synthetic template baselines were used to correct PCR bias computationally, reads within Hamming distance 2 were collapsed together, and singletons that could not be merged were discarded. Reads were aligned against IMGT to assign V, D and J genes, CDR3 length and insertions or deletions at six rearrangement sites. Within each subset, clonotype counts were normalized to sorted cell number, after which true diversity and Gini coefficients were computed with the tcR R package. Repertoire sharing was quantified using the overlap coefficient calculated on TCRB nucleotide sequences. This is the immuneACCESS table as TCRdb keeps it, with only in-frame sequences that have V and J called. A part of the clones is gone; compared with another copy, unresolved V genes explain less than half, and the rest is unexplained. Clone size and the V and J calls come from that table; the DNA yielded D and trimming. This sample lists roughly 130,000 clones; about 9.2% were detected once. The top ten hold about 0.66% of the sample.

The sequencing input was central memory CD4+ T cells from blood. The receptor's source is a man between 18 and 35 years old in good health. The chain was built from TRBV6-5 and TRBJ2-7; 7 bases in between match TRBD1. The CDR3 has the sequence CASRRQGEQYF. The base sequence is TGTGCCAGCAGGAGACAGGGCGAGCAGTACTTC.